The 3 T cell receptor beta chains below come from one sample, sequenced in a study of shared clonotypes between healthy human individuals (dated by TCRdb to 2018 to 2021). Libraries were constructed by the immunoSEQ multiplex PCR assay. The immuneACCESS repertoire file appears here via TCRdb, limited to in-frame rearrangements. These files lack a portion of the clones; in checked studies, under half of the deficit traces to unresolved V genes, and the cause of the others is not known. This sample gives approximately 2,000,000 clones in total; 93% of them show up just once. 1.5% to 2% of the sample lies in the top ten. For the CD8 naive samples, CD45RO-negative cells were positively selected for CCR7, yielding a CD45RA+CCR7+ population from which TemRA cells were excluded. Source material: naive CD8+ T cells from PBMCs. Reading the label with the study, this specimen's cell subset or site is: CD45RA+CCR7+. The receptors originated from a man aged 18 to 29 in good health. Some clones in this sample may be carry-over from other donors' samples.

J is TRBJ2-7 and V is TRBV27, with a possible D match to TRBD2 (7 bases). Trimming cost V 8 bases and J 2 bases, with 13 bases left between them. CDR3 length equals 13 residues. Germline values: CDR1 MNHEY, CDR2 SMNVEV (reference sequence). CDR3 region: CASQEGGTYEQYF. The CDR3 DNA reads TGTGCCAGCCAAGAGGGGGGGACCTACGAGCAGTACTTC.

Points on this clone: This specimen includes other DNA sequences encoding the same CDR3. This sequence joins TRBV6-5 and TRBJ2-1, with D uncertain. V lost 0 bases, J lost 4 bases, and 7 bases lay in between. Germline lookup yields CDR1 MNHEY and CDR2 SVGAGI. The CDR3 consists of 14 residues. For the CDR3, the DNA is TGTGCCAGCAGTTACTCAGCCGGATACAATGAGCAGTTCTTC. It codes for CASSYSAGYNEQFF.

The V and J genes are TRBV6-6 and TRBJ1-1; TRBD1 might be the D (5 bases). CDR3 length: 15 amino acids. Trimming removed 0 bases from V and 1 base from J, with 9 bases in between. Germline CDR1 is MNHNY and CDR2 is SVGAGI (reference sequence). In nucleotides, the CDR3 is TGTGCCAGCAGTTACTCTTTGACAGCGAACACTGAAGCTTTCTTT. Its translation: CASSYSLTANTEAFF.